The following is a T cell receptor beta chain sequence with its context. This clone is a singleton in its sample. What this receptor recognizes is not known. No quality values exist for individual bases; no much larger clone is one base distant. TCRbeta CDR3 regions were amplified from genomic DNA using the immunoSEQ Assay, a bias-controlled multiplex PCR. The authors' pipeline ran thus. The number of nucleated cells in each sample was estimated by amplification of reference gene primers within the assay. To quantify the absolute abundance of each unique TCRbeta CDR3 rearrangement, sequence reads were collapsed and filtered. For each sample, productive Simpson clonality was calculated as the square root of Simpson's diversity index across productive rearrangements. This immuneACCESS table, as held by TCRdb, lists in-frame sequences with V and J called but not all clones. Of the missing ones, under half trace to an unresolved V gene in checked studies; the others have no known cause. V, J and clone size are taken as reported in that table, and D and trimming were inferred from the DNA itself. This sample gives 350,000 to 550,000 clones in total; 70% to 90% of them show up just once. Approximately 2% of the sample belongs to the ten largest clones.

In the prospective study, participants were roughly 18 to 100 years old, resided in about two dozen geographic areas of the United States, and were enrolled through a virtual design. Cohort assignment in the prospective study relied on participant-reported clinical history from a screening survey and a study questionnaire. In the prospective study, whole blood, serum and a nasopharyngeal or oropharyngeal swab were collected from each participant by mobile phlebotomists. Prospective study participants could optionally give additional blood draws and questionnaires over an approximately 2-month period. Before DNA extraction, blood samples from the prospective study were shipped at room temperature or frozen. The source of the sample is a study of blood T cell repertoires in COVID-19 (dated by TCRdb to about 2020). As for the study more broadly: Samples covering the acute and convalescent phases of COVID-19 were provided by collaborators in the United States, Italy and Spain. The prospective study material was composed of cDNA or gDNA derived from T cells, B-cell-depleted T cells, or PBMCs. The dataset comprised deeply sampled blood TCRbeta repertoires from subjects exposed to, actively infected with, or recovered from COVID-19. The repertoires were released in a freely available public database meant as a resource for research on the immune response to SARS-CoV-2. Samples were obtained from the ongoing ImmuneRACE study (first 160 participants) and from about 1,300 subjects provided by 6 global collaborators. Nearly every sample came with metadata listing a de-identified subject ID, COVID-19 status, age in years and sex. Where available, HLA class I and class II types were obtained from metadata supplied by the sample provider rather than from assay-based typing.

The CDR3 contains 16 residues, cysteine and phenylalanine counted. Only the CDR3 portion is preserved as DNA: 48 bases, with reading frame beginning at the first base. CDR1 and CDR2, per the germline V gene (reference sequence), are LNHDA and SQIVND. Trimmed from V: 2 bases; trimmed from J: 5 bases; junction bases lacking a gene match: 10. Points the paper makes about the study in general: How much clinical and demographic metadata was included differed by source and by participant, and the metadata was provided uncurated.

The chain couples TRBV19 to TRBJ2-5; 8 middle bases align to TRBD2. Sequences were obtained from PBMCs or T cells enriched from blood (not recorded which). The clonotype originates from a woman between 18 and 29 years old with acute COVID-19. The DNA is TGTGCCAGTAGTATAATTTTTAGCGGGATGCGGGAGACCCAGTACTTC. It is translated as CASSIIFSGMRETQYF.